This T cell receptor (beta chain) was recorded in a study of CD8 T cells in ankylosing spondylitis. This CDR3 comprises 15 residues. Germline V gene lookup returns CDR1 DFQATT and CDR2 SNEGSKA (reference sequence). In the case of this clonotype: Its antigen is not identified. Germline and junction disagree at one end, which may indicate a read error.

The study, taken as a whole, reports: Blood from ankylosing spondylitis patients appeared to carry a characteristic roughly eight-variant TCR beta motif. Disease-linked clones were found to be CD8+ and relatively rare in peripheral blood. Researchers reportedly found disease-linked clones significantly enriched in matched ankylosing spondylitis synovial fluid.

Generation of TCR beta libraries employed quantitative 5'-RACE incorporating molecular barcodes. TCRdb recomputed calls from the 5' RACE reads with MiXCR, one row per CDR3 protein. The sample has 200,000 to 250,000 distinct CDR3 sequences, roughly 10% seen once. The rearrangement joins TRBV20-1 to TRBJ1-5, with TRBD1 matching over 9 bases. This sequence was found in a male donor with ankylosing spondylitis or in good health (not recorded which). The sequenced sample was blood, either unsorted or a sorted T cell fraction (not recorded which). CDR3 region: CSARVPGTGSQPPHF. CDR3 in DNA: TGCAGTGCTAGAGTTCCCGGGACAGGGAGCCAGCCCCCGCATTTT.